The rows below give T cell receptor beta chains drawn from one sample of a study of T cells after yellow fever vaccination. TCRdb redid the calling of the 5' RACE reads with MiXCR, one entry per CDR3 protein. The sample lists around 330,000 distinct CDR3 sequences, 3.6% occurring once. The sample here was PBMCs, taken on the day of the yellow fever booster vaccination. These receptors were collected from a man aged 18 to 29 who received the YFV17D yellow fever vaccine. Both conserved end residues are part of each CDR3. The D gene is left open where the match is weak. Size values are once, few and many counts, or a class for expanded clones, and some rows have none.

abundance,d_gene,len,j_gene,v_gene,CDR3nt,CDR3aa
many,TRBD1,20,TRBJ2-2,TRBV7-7,TGTGCTAGCAGCCAGAAACCCCGAAACTACAGGGGGCCGGGCACCGGGGAGCTGTTTTTT,CASSQKPRNYRGPGTGELFF
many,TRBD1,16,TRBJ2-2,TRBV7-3,TGTGCCAGCAGTCACCGACAGGGACCAGACACCGGGGAGCTGTTTTTT,CASSHRQGPDTGELFF
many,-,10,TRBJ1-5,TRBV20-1,TGCAGTGCCGGGGGTCAGCCCCAGCATTTT,CSAGGQPQHF
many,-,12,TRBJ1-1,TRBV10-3,TGTGCCATCAGTCCAGGGAACACTGAAGCTTTCTTT,CAISPGNTEAFF
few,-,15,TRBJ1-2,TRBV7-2,TGTGCCAGCAGCACCTACAGGGTAGTTAACTATGGCTACACCTTC,CASSTYRVVNYGYTF
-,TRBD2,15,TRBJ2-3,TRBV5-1,TGCGCCAGCAGCTTGATCGGGAGGGGGACGGATACGCAGTATTTT,CASSLIGRGTDTQYF
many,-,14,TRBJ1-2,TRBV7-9,TGTGCCAGCAGCTTAGTAGGCCTAAGGGGAGGCTACACCTTC,CASSLVGLRGGYTF
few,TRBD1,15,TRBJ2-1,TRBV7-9,TGTGCCAGCAGCGTGAACAGGGGCGCCTACAATGAGCAGTTCTTC,CASSVNRGAYNEQFF
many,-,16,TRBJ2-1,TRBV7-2,TGTGCCAGCAGCTTTACCAGCTCTCTGGCCTACAATGAGCAGTTCTTC,CASSFTSSLAYNEQFF
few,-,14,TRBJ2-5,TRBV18,TGTGCCAGCTCATACCAGGAGATTGCGGAGACCCAGTACTTC,CASSYQEIAETQYF
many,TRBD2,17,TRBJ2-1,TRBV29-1,TGCAGCGTTGAAGGGGGGGGGTTGGCCCCGGCTGGGAATGAGCAGTTCTTC,CSVEGGGLAPAGNEQFF
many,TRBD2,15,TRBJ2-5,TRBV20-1,TGCAGTGCTAGATTACCCTCTAGCGGGGGAGAGACCCAGTACTTC,CSARLPSSGGETQYF
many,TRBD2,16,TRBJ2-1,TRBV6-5,TGTGCCAGCAGTTACTCAGCGGGGGGCGTAAACAATGAGCAGTTCTTC,CASSYSAGGVNNEQFF
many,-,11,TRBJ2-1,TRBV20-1,TGCAGTGCTCTAGGAATCGAGGAGCAGTTCTTC,CSALGIEEQFF
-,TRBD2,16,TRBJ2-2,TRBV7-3,TGTGCCAGCAGCCGGGGGGGGACATCGAACACCGGGGAGCTGTTTTTT,CASSRGGTSNTGELFF
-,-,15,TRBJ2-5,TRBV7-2,TGTGCCAGCAGCTTAATGGGGGGCCCCGGAGAGACCCAGTACTTC,CASSLMGGPGETQYF
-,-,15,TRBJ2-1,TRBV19,TGTGCCAGTAGTATAGTACAGGGAGTCGTCAATGAGCAGTTCTTC,CASSIVQGVVNEQFF
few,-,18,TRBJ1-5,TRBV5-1,TGCGCCAGCAGCTTGGAGGGCATCAGGGATTTCGGTATTCAGCCCCAGCATTTT,CASSLEGIRDFGIQPQHF
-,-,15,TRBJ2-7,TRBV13,TGTGCCAGCAGCGTCAAGCGGAGGGCTGCCTACGAGCAGTACTTC,CASSVKRRAAYEQYF
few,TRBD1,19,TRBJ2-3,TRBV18,TGTGCCAGCTCACCATTGGGACAGGGGAGAGTACAAGATACAGATACGCAGTATTTT,CASSPLGQGRVQDTDTQYF
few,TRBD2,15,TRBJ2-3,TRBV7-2,TGTGCCAGCCTACTAGCGGGGGGACCTACAGATACGCAGTATTTT,CASLLAGGPTDTQYF
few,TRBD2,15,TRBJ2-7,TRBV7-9,TGTGCCAGCAGGAGTAGCGGGGGGCCAACCTACGAGCAGTACTTC,CASRSSGGPTYEQYF
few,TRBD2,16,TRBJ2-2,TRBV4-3,TGCGCCAGCAGCCACATTGTGCGGGAGGGGCCCGGGGAGCTGTTTTTT,CASSHIVREGPGELFF
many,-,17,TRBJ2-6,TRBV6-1,TGTGCCAGCAGTGAATGGGCAGGGCCTTCTGGGGCCAACGTCCTGACTTTC,CASSEWAGPSGANVLTF
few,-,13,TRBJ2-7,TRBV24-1,TGTGCCACCAGTGATCCGACAGCCTACGAGCAGTACTTC,CATSDPTAYEQYF
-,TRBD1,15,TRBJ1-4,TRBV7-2,TGTGCCAGCAGCTTAGTCGCAGACAGGGATGAAAAACTGTTTTTT,CASSLVADRDEKLFF
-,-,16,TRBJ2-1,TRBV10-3,TGTGCCATCAGTGAGCCGGGGGGACAGCGGGGGAATGAGCAGTTCTTC,CAISEPGGQRGNEQFF
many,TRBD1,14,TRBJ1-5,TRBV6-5,TGTGCCAGCAGTCCCGGGGACAGGAGTCAGCCCCAGCATTTT,CASSPGDRSQPQHF
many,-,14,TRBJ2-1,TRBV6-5,TGTGCCAGCAAACCTGCGGGGGACACCAATGAGCAGTTCTTC,CASKPAGDTNEQFF
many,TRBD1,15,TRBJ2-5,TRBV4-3,TGCGCCAGCAGCCAAGGGACAGGGGGGGCGGAGACCCAGTACTTC,CASSQGTGGAETQYF
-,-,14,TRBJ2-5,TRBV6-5,TGTGCCAGCAGTTATTCGGAGGGAACGGAGACCCAGTACTTC,CASSYSEGTETQYF
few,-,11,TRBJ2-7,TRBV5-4,TGTGCCAGCAGCTGGGGCACGGGGCAGTACTTC,CASSWGTGQYF
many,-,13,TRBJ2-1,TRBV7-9,TGTGCCAGCAGCTCGGGACGCTACAATGAGCAGTTCTTC,CASSSGRYNEQFF
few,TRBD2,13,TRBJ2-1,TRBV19,TGTGCCAGTACCCTGGGACTATCAAATGAGCAGTTCTTC,CASTLGLSNEQFF
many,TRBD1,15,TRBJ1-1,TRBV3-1,TGTGCCAGCAGCCCGTGGACAGGGATGAACACTGAAGCTTTCTTT,CASSPWTGMNTEAFF
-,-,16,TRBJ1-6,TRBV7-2,TGTGCCAGCAGAACGCCGGGGGCCCCCGTTGATTCACCCCTCCACTTT,CASRTPGAPVDSPLHF
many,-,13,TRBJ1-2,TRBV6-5,TGTGCCAGCAGATCTCAGGGGAGGAGTGGCTACACCTTC,CASRSQGRSGYTF
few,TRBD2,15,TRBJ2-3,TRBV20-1,TGCAGTGCTATCGGACTAGCGGCTGAGTTAGATACGCAGTATTTT,CSAIGLAAELDTQYF